The subject of this entry is one T cell receptor beta chain. Antigen unknown. This sample is part of a study of T cells in Graves' hyperthyroidism and ophthalmopathy. Findings of the study overall: Researchers report that a 13 V-J model separated ophthalmopathy from stable hyperthyroidism.

An absence of ophthalmopathy progression within 18 months meant stable Graves' hyperthyroidism. In patients aged 18 to 65, hyperthyroidism was newly diagnosed, with duration under 2 months. TCR beta CDR3 region amplification was performed from RNA transcripts. The HTBI primer set served for first-round RT-PCR of the TCR CDR3. TCRdb re-analysed the multiplex PCR reads in MiXCR, keeping a single row per CDR3 protein. The table lists 380,000 or so distinct CDR3 sequences, approximately 19% of them singletons. Germline V gives CDR1 GTSNPN, CDR2 SVGIG (reference sequence). V lost 3 bases to trimming and J lost 7 bases, with 12 bases between them. CDR3 size: 12 residues.

V and J are TRBV30 and TRBJ1-1; D uncertain. The clonotype was recovered from a woman in her late teens or twenties with Graves' hyperthyroidism. The material sequenced was blood. CDR3 sequence reads: CAWSPSDVEAFF. DNA of the CDR3: TGTGCCTGGAGCCCTTCGGACGTTGAAGCTTTCTTT. Based on the CDR3 plus reference TRBV30 and TRBJ1-1, the full variable domain is SQTIHQWPATLVQPVGSPLSLECTVEGTSNPNLYWYRQAAGRGLQLLFYSVGIGQISSEVPQNLSASRPQDRQFILSSKKLLLSDSGFYLCAWSPSDVEAFFGQGTRLTVV.